This paragraph covers one T cell receptor beta chain sequence. The V and J ends lost 9 bases and 0 bases respectively, with 11 bases between them. This CDR3 comprises 14 residues. Germline assignment: CDR1 LGHDT and CDR2 YNNKEL (reference sequence). Enrollment of patients from Seattle took place during active infection, with longitudinal follow-up. The entry originates in a study of blood T cell repertoires in COVID-19. Across the whole study: Donors in the United States, Italy and Spain gave samples during acute or convalescent COVID-19. The cDNA or gDNA used as material had been derived from T cells, B-cell-depleted T cells, or PBMCs.

Per the original methods: Amplification from reference gene primers served as the basis for estimated nucleated cell counts. Libraries were prepared by immunoSEQ multiplex PCR; TCRdb keeps only in-frame clonotypes and omits some of them. The DNA gave D and trimming, while V, J and clone size come from that table. The sample carries approximately 170,000 clones, about 92% recorded once. J is TRBJ2-2 and V is TRBV3-1 (or the pseudogene TRBV3-2), with D possibly matching TRBD2 (7 bases). This receptor was identified in a woman aged 60-70 years with COVID-19, enrolled during active disease. Sequenced input: peripheral blood. This chain's CDR3 is CASGGAANTGELFF. Written as DNA, the CDR3 is TGTGCCAGTGGGGGGGCTGCGAACACCGGGGAGCTGTTTTTT.